Below, 28 T cell receptor beta chains from the same sample are listed, as sequenced in a study of cytomegalovirus exposure and HLA in healthy donors. Vbeta (60) and Jbeta (13) primers were used in the PCR. Produced via immunoSEQ multiplex PCR; TCRdb's table is partial and in-frame only. The table has 100,000 to 120,000 clones, roughly four fifths seen once. The material sequenced was PBMCs. The source of these receptors is a young woman in good health and CMV-seronegative.

In this sample, this clone turned up a few times. This chain connects TRBV28 to TRBJ1-4, with TRBD1 as a possible D gene (6 bases). The CDR3 runs 16 residues. Germline CDR1 MDHEN, CDR2 SYDVKM. V lost 5 bases and J 6 bases, leaving 19 bases between the germline ends. Here the CDR3 reads CASSPNTGKEDEKLFF. In DNA, the CDR3 is TGTGCCAGCAGTCCCAATACAGGGAAGGAAGATGAAAAACTGTTTTTT. Filled out from reference TRBV28 and TRBJ1-4, the complete variable domain reads DVKVTQSSRYLVKRTGEKVFLECVQDMDHENMFWYRQDPGLGLRLIYFSYDVKMKEKGDIPEGYSVSREKKERFSLILESASTNQTSMYLCASSPNTGKEDEKLFFGSGTQLSVL.

This sequence joins TRBV7-9 and TRBJ1-2; D not resolved. The CDR3 contains 11 residues. Germline V lookup: CDR1 SEHNR, CDR2 FQNEAQ (reference sequence). Between the trimmed V and J ends, which lost 4 bases and 8 bases, there was a span of 8 bases. CDR3 coding DNA: TGTGCCAGCAGCTCCCTTACAGGCTACACCTTC. It yields the protein CASSSLTGYTF.

The chain is built from TRBV29-1 and TRBJ2-5; 7 bases match TRBD1. Germline V gene data show CDR1 as SQVTM and CDR2 as ANQGSEA. V shed 8 bases, J shed 4 bases, and the junction held 10 bases outside the gene matches. The CDR3 covers 13 residues. CDR3 residues: CSSWTGVPETQYF. In nucleotides, the CDR3 is TGCAGCTCGTGGACAGGAGTACCAGAGACCCAGTACTTC.

This clone was seen a single time. The chain has TRBV2 and TRBJ1-2; D uncertain. Deletions cut 2 bases from V and 8 bases from J, with 12 bases between. Germline loops: CDR1 SNHLY, CDR2 FYNNEI. The CDR3 is 13 amino acids. CDR3 bases: TGTGCCAGCAGTGAATCCCCCACGGGGGGCTACACCTTC. Its protein is CASSESPTGGYTF.

In its sample, this clone was seen a few times. The genes are TRBV6-6 and TRBJ1-1; D unclear. The ends were cut back, 7 bases at V and 2 bases at J, with 5 bases in the middle. The CDR3 is 11 amino acids. Germline V gene sequence: CDR1 MNHNY, CDR2 SVGAGI (reference sequence). The CDR3 region is CASTSNTEAFF. DNA for the CDR3: TGTGCCAGCACCAGTAACACTGAAGCTTTCTTT.

This clone was found once. In nucleotides, the CDR3 is TGTGCCTGGAGTCCTCGGGGACTAGCGGGAAACACCGGGGAGCTGTTTTTT. Translation gives CAWSPRGLAGNTGELFF. The chain is built from TRBV30 and TRBJ2-2; TRBD2 matches at 13 bases. In germline, CDR1 is GTSNPN, CDR2 SVGIG (reference sequence). The ends lost 2 bases at V and 2 bases at J; junction bases unmatched: 5. CDR3 size: 17 residues.

The chain links TRBV28 to TRBJ1-1, with D possibly matching TRBD1 (6 bases). The CDR3 length is 14 residues. Germline lookup yields CDR1 MDHEN and CDR2 SYDVKM. Trimming took 6 bases from V and 1 from J, leaving 12 bases between them. This chain's CDR3 is CASSLGQSNTEAFF. As DNA, the CDR3 is TGTGCCAGCAGCCTGGGACAATCGAACACTGAAGCTTTCTTT.

The gene calls are TRBV27 and TRBJ2-1; TRBD2 matches 12 bases. This CDR3 has 15 residues. From germline, CDR1 is MNHEY and CDR2 SMNVEV (reference sequence). The trim removed 6 bases at V and 10 bases at J, leaving 10 bases unmatched. CDR3 nucleotide sequence: TGTGCCAGCAGGAGGAGGCTAGCGGGGGGGGGCGAGCAGTTCTTC. Translation: CASRRRLAGGGEQFF.

The V gene is TRBV2, the J gene TRBJ2-1, with a tentative D call TRBD2 (7 bases). With 0 bases removed from V and 9 bases from J, the gap between germline ends came to 21 bases. Germline CDR1 reads SNHLY; CDR2 reads FYNNEI. This CDR3 comprises 17 residues. This chain's CDR3 is CASSEALGGGPIGEQFF. The CDR3 nucleotides read TGTGCCAGCAGTGAAGCGCTTGGGGGGGGGCCGATCGGTGAGCAGTTCTTC.

The rearrangement joins TRBV15 to TRBJ1-2; 8 bases map to TRBD1. CDR1 and CDR2 from the germline V gene are LNHNV and YYDKDF (reference sequence). This CDR3 region has 16 residues. Trimming removed 2 bases from V and 5 bases from J; junction bases left unmatched: 10. CDR3 nucleotides: TGTGCCACCAGCAGACACGGGACAGGCGGGTCTTATGGCTACACCTTC. It encodes CATSRHGTGGSYGYTF.

This clone has only a few counts. The chain has TRBV6-5 and TRBJ2-1, with 7 bases that match TRBD1. This CDR3 is built from 13 residues. Germline V gene data show CDR1 as MNHEY and CDR2 as SVGAGI. The V segment lost 10 bases and the J segment 4 bases; nucleotides outside the gene matches: 7. Here the CDR3 reads CATGTARYNEQFF. CDR3 nucleotides: TGTGCCACCGGGACAGCTAGATACAATGAGCAGTTCTTC.

Here the CDR3 reads CASSRRGQGLETQYF. The CDR3 bases are TGTGCCAGCTCAAGGCGGGGACAGGGCCTAGAGACCCAGTACTTC. V and J are TRBV18 and TRBJ2-5, with 9 positions matching TRBD1. The CDR3 spans 15 residues. The V gene end was trimmed by 5 bases and the J gene end by 4 bases; junction bases not matched to a gene: 8. CDR1 and CDR2 from the germline V gene are KGHSH and LQKENI.

This clone was found once. V is TRBV29-1 and J is TRBJ2-3; possibly TRBD1 for D (7 bases). The CDR3 totals 14 residues. Germline values: CDR1 SQVTM, CDR2 ANQGSEA. V was trimmed by 7 bases and J by 2 bases, leaving 16 bases between them. The CDR3 reads CSDSGDSPTDTQYF. The CDR3 DNA reads TGCAGCGATTCGGGGGACAGTCCCACAGATACGCAGTATTTT.

Details on this clone: Other DNA variants within this sample encode the same CDR3. The chain uses TRBV20-1 and TRBJ1-1; 8 nucleotides line up with TRBD1. The CDR3 loop spans 11 amino acids. CDR1 and CDR2 from the germline V gene are DFQATT and SNEGSKA (reference sequence). As DNA, the CDR3 is TGCCGGACAGGGCTTAACACTGAAGCTTTCTTT. It yields the protein CRTGLNTEAFF.

The chain carries TRBV29-1 and TRBJ1-2; D remains ambiguous. Trimming shortened V by 0 bases and J by 2 bases, and 10 bases separated the two germline ends. CDR3 size: 14 residues. Germline-derived CDR1 and CDR2 are SQVTM and ANQGSEA. CDR3 nucleotides: TGCAGCGTTGAAGAGCGGCAAGGAAACTATGGCTACACCTTC. Its protein product is CSVEERQGNYGYTF.

The CDR3 spells CASSQGGGTDTQYF. The CDR3 DNA sequence: TGTGCCAGCAGCCAGGGGGGGGGAACAGATACGCAGTATTTT. The V call is TRBV14, the J call TRBJ2-3, with 7 nucleotides matching TRBD2. Germline loops: CDR1 SGHDN, CDR2 FVKESK. J was trimmed by 3 bases and V by 3 bases; bases with no gene match: 3. The length of the CDR3 is 14 residues.

J is TRBJ1-2 and V is TRBV5-1; D uncertain. Per the germline V gene, CDR1 is SGHRS and CDR2 is YFSETQ. This CDR3 has 14 amino acids. Trimming shortened V by 2 bases and J by 2 bases, and 10 bases separated the two germline ends. The CDR3 sequence: CASSFWTGNYGYTF. CDR3 coding DNA: TGCGCCAGCAGCTTCTGGACGGGAAACTATGGCTACACCTTC. The variable domain in full, with the rest retrieved from reference TRBV5-1 and TRBJ1-2, is KAGVTQTPRYLIKTRGQQVTLSCSPISGHRSVSWYQQTPGQGLQFLFEYFSETQRNKGNFPGRFSGRQFSNSRSEMNVSTLELGDSALYLCASSFWTGNYGYTFGSGTRLTVV.

This clone was picked up a small number of times. The chain links TRBV4-1 to TRBJ2-7; a possible D gene is TRBD2 (6 bases). V dropped 4 bases and J dropped 4 bases, with 20 bases sitting between them. CDR1 and CDR2 (germline): MGHRA, YSYEKL. CDR3 length equals 16 residues. This CDR3 reads CASSLGQLPGTYEQYF. In DNA, the CDR3 is TGCGCCAGCAGCCTGGGGCAGCTTCCTGGGACTTACGAGCAGTACTTC.

The gene calls are TRBV29-1 and TRBJ2-3, with TRBD1 identical over 7 bases. Germline V gives CDR1 SQVTM, CDR2 ANQGSEA. Germline trimming cut 6 bases from V and 2 bases from J; bases unmatched to any gene: 5. There are 13 residues in the CDR3. The CDR3 nucleotides are TGCAGCGTCCGGGACAGATACACAGATACGCAGTATTTT. Its translation: CSVRDRYTDTQYF.

This clone was seen once. The V and J genes are TRBV30 and TRBJ2-1; 8 bases are shared with TRBD2. V trimming: 2 bases; J trimming: 9 bases; junction bases outside the gene matches: 9. This CDR3 spans 14 amino acids. Germline loops: CDR1 GTSNPN, CDR2 SVGIG (reference sequence). CDR3 nucleotide sequence: TGTGCCTGGAGTTTCCGCGGGGGGCCCAGTGAGCAGTTCTTC. Protein product: CAWSFRGGPSEQFF.

The DNA of the CDR3 is TGTGCCAGCAGTGGGACAGGGGAGAACACTGAAGCTTTCTTT. Residues: CASSGTGENTEAFF. J is TRBJ1-1 and V is TRBV2; 9 positions agree with TRBD1. V shed 4 bases, J shed 1 base, and the junction held 1 base outside the gene matches. The CDR3 is 14 residues long. Germline CDR1 reads SNHLY; CDR2 reads FYNNEI.

Written as DNA, the CDR3 is TGTGCCAGCAGCCCAGGGACAGTAACTGAAGCTTTCTTT. Encoded protein: CASSPGTVTEAFF. The chain is built from TRBV5-5 and TRBJ1-1; 7 bases are a match to TRBD1. This CDR3 is 13 amino acids long. V trimming: 4 bases; J trimming: 5 bases; junction bases outside the gene matches: 5. CDR1 and CDR2 (germline): SGHKS, YYEKEE (reference sequence).

The CDR3 protein is CASSEVRLRIDQPQHF. DNA for the CDR3: TGTGCCAGCAGTGAAGTCAGGCTCAGGATCGATCAGCCCCAGCATTTT. This chain connects TRBV6-1 to TRBJ1-5; D gene unclear. From germline, CDR1 is MNHNS and CDR2 SASEGT. The CDR3 consists of 16 residues. Trimming took 1 base from V and 5 from J, leaving 15 bases between them.

The chain employs TRBV6-4 and TRBJ2-1; 9 nucleotides line up with TRBD2. V trimming: 0 bases; J trimming: 9 bases; junction bases outside the gene matches: 6. This CDR3 has 15 amino acids. The germline V gene encodes CDR1 MRHNA and CDR2 SNTAGT. For the CDR3, the DNA is TGTGCCAGCAGTGACTCGGGAAAGACTAGCGGTGAGCAGTTCTTC. Its translation is CASSDSGKTSGEQFF.

The CDR3: CASTTGANEQYF. Here the CDR3 DNA reads TGTGCCAGCACTACGGGAGCTAATGAGCAGTACTTC. The chain employs TRBV2 and TRBJ2-7; D perhaps matches TRBD2 (6 bases). This CDR3 has 12 residues. V shed 7 bases and J shed 7 bases, with 14 bases lying between them. Germline CDR1 is SNHLY and CDR2 is FYNNEI.

To note about this clone: The same CDR3 arises from other DNA sequences in this sample as well. The gene calls are TRBV27 and TRBJ2-1, with no clear D. Per the germline V gene, CDR1 is MNHEY and CDR2 is SMNVEV (reference sequence). CDR3 length equals 11 residues. The V end was cut by 3 bases, the J end by 8 bases, with 5 bases between. The DNA for the CDR3 is TGTGCCAGCAGTTTTTCCGATGAGCAGTTCTTC. Its protein product is CASSFSDEQFF.

V gene TRBV19 combines with J gene TRBJ1-5; maybe TRBD1 (6 bases). The V gene lost 7 bases and the J gene lost 5 bases, with 24 bases spanning the gap. Germline CDR1 LNHDA, CDR2 SQIVND (reference sequence). The CDR3 contains 17 residues. In DNA, the CDR3 is TGTGCCAGTATGAGTATCTTTGCCCTAGACAGGCATCAGCCCCAGCATTTT. Protein product: CASMSIFALDRHQPQHF.

The J gene is TRBJ2-5, the V gene TRBV7-2, with a possible D match to TRBD2 (6 bases). The CDR3 spans 14 residues. In germline, CDR1 is SGHTA, CDR2 FQGNSA. Trimming removed 1 base from V and 2 bases from J, with 8 bases in between. CDR3 coding DNA: TGTGCCAGCAGCTTAGATGGGGGGCAAGAGACCCAGTACTTC. Protein sequence: CASSLDGGQETQYF.